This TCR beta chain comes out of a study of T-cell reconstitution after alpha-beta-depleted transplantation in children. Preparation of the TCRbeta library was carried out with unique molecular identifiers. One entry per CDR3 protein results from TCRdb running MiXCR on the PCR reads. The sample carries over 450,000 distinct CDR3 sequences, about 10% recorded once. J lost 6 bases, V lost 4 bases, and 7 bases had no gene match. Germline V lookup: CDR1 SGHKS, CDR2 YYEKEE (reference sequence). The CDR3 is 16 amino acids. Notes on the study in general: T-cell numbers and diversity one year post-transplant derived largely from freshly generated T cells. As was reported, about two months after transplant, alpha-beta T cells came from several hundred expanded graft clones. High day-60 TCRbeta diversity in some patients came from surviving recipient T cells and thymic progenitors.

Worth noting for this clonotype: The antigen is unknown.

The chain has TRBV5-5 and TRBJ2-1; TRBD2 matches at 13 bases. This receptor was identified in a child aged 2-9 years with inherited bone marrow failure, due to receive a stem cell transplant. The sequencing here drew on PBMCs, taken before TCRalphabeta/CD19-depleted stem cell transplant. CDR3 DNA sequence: TGTGCCAGCAGCACCACCGGGACTAGCGGGATCAATGAGCAGTTCTTC. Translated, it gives CASSTTGTSGINEQFF.